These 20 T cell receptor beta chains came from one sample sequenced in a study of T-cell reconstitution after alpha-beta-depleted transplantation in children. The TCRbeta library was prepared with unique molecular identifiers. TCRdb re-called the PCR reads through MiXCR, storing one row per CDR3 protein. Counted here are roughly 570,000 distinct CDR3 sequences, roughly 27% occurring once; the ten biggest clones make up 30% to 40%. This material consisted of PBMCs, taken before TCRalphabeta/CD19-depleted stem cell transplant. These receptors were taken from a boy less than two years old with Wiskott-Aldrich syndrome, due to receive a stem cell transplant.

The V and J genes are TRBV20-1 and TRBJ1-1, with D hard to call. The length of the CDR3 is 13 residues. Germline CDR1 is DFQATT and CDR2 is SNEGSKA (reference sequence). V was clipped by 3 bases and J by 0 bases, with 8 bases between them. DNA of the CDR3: TGCAGTGCTAGCATTACAGTGAACACTGAAGCTTTCTTT. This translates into CSASITVNTEAFF.

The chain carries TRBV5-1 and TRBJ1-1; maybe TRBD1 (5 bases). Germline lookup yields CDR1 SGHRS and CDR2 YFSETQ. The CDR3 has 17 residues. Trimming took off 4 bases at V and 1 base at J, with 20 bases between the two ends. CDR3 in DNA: TGCGCCAGCAGCCCCGGTGAGGGCTGGGGGTGGAACACTGAAGCTTTCTTT. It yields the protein CASSPGEGWGWNTEAFF.

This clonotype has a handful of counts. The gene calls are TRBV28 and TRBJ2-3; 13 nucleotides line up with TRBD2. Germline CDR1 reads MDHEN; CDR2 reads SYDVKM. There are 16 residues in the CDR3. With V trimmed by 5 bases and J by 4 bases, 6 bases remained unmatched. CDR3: CASSRTSGRAPDTQYF. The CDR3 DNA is TGTGCCAGCAGTCGCACTAGCGGGAGGGCCCCAGATACGCAGTATTTT.

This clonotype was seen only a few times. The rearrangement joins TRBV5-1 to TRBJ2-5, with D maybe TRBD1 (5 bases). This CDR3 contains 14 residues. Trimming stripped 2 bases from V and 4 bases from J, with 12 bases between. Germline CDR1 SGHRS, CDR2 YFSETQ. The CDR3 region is CASSFTGFGETQYF. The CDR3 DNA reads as TGCGCCAGCAGCTTTACAGGATTCGGAGAGACCCAGTACTTC.

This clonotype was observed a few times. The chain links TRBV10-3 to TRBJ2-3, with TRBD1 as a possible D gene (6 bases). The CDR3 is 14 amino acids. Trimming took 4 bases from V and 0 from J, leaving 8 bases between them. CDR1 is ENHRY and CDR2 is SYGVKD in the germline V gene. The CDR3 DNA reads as TGTGCCATCAGTGCGACAGGAAGCACAGATACGCAGTATTTT. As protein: CAISATGSTDTQYF.

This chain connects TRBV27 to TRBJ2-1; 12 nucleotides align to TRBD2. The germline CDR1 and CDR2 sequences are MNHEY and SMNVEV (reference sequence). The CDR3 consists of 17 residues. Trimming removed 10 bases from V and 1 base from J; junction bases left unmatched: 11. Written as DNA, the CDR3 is TGTGCCACCCTATCTAGCGGGAGGGCCACATCCTACAATGAGCAGTTCTTC. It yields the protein CATLSSGRATSYNEQFF.

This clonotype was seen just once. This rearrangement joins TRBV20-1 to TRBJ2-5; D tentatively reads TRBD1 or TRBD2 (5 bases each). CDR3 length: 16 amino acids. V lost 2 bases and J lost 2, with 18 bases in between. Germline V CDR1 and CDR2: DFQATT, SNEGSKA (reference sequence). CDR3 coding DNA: TGCAGTGCTAGAAGGGGTAGCGTTAAACCTCAAGAGACCCAGTACTTC. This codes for CSARRGSVKPQETQYF.

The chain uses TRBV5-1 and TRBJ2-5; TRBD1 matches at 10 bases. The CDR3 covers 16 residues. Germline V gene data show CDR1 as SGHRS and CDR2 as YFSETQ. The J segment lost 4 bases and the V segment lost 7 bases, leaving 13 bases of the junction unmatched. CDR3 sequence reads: CASGQGGGQGRETQYF. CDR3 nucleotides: TGCGCCAGCGGCCAGGGGGGGGGACAGGGGAGAGAGACCCAGTACTTC. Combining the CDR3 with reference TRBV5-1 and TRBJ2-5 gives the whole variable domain KAGVTQTPRYLIKTRGQQVTLSCSPISGHRSVSWYQQTPGQGLQFLFEYFSETQRNKGNFPGRFSGRQFSNSRSEMNVSTLELGDSALYLCASGQGGGQGRETQYFGPGTRLLVL.

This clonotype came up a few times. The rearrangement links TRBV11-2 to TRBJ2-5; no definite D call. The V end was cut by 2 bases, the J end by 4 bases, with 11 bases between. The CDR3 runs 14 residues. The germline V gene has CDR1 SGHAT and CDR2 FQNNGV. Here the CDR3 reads CASSLTAGLETQYF. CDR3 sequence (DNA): TGTGCCAGCAGCTTAACCGCCGGGTTAGAGACCCAGTACTTC.

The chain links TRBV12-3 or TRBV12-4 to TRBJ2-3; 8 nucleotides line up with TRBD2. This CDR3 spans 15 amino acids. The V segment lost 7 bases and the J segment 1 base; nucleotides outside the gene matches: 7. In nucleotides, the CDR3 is TGTGCCAGCATCAGGACTAGCAGCCGCACAGATACGCAGTATTTT. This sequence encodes CASIRTSSRTDTQYF.

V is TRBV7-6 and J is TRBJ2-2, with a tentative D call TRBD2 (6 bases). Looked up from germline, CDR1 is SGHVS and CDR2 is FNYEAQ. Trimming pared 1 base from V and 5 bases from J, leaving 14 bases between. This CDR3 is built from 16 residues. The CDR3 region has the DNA TGTGCCAGCAGCTTAGTGGAGGGCATAAGGACCGGGGAGCTGTTTTTT. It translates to CASSLVEGIRTGELFF.

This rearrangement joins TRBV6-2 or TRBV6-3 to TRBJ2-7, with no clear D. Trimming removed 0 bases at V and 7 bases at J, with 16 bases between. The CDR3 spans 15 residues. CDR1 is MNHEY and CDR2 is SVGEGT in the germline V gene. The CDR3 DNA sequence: TGTGCCAGCAGTTACTCGATTGTACTACTGAGGGAGCAGTACTTC. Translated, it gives CASSYSIVLLREQYF.

CDR3: CSAKLLAGGSYNEQFF. In nucleotides, the CDR3 is TGCAGTGCAAAGTTACTAGCGGGGGGTTCCTACAATGAGCAGTTCTTC. The rearrangement joins TRBV20-1 to TRBJ2-1; TRBD2 agrees at 12 bases. Germline CDR1 and CDR2: DFQATT and SNEGSKA (reference sequence). Trimming at V came to 6 bases and at J to 1 base, leaving 7 bases not matched to a gene. This CDR3 has 16 amino acids.

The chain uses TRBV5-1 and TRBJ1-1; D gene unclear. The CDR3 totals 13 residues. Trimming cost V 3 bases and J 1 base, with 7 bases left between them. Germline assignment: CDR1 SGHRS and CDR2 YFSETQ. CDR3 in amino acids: CASSSLENTEAFF. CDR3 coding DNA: TGCGCCAGCAGCTCCCTAGAGAACACTGAAGCTTTCTTT. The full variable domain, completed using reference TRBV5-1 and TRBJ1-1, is KAGVTQTPRYLIKTRGQQVTLSCSPISGHRSVSWYQQTPGQGLQFLFEYFSETQRNKGNFPGRFSGRQFSNSRSEMNVSTLELGDSALYLCASSSLENTEAFFGQGTRLTVV.

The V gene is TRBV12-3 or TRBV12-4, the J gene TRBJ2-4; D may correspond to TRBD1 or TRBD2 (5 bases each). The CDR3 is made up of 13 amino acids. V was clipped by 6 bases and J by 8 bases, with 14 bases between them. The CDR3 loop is CASSPGVGDIQYF. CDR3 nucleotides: TGTGCCAGCAGCCCCGGGGTGGGGGACATTCAGTACTTC.

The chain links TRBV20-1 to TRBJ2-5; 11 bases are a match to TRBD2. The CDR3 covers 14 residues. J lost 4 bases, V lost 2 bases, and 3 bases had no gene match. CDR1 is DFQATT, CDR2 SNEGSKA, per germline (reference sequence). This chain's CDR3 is CSARTSGSPETQYF. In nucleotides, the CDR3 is TGCAGTGCTAGAACTAGCGGGAGCCCAGAGACCCAGTACTTC.

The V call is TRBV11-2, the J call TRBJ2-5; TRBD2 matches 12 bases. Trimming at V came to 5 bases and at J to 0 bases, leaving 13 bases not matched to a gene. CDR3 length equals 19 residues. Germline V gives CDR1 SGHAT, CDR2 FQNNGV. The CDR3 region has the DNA TGTGCCAGCAGCGTGGCACCTGGGACTAGCGGGTCCTACCAAGAGACCCAGTACTTC. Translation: CASSVAPGTSGSYQETQYF.

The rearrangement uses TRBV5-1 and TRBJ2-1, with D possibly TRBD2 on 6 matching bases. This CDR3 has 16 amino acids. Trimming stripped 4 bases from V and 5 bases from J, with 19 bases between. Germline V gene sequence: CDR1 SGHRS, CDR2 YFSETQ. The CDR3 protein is CASSGPGGLRDNEQFF. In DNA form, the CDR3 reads TGCGCCAGCAGCGGACCAGGAGGGCTAAGGGACAATGAGCAGTTCTTC.

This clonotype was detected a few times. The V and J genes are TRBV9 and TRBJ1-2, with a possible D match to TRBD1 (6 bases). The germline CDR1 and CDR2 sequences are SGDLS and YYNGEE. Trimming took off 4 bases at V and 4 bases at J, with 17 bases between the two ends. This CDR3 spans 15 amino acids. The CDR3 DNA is TGTGCCAGCAGCCCGGCCGGGACAAGGTCCTATGGCTACACCTTC. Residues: CASSPAGTRSYGYTF. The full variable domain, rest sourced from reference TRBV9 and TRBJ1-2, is DSGVTQTPKHLITATGQRVTLRCSPRSGDLSVYWYQQSLDQGLQFLIQYYNGEERAKGNILERFSAQQFPDLHSELNLSSLELGDSALYFCASSPAGTRSYGYTFGSGTRLTVV.

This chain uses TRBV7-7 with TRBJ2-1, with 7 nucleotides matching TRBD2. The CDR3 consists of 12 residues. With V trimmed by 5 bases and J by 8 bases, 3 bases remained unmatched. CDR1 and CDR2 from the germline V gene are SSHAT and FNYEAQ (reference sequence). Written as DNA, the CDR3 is TGTGCCAGCAGCCCCAGCGGGGATGAGCAGTTCTTC. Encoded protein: CASSPSGDEQFF.